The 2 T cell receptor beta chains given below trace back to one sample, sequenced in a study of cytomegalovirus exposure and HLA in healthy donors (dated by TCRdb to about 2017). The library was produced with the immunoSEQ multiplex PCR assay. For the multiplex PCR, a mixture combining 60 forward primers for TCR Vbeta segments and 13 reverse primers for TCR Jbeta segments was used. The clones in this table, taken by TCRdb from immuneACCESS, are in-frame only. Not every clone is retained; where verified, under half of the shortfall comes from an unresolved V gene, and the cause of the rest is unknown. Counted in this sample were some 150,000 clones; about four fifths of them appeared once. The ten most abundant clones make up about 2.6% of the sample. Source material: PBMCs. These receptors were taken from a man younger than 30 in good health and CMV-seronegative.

The CDR3 region has the DNA TGTGCCAGCAGCGAGAGGCCGGGACAGCCGAACACCGGGGAGCTGTTTTTT. It translates to CASSERPGQPNTGELFF. The chain recombines TRBV9 with TRBJ2-2; TRBD1 agrees at 7 bases. V gave up 3 bases and J gave up 0 bases; unmatched junction bases: 8. Germline V gives CDR1 SGDLS, CDR2 YYNGEE. The length of the CDR3 is 17 residues. The full variable domain, in which reference TRBV9 and TRBJ2-2 provide the parts outside the CDR3, is DSGVTQTPKHLITATGQRVTLRCSPRSGDLSVYWYQQSLDQGLQFLIQYYNGEERAKGNILERFSAQQFPDLHSELNLSSLELGDSALYFCASSERPGQPNTGELFFGEGSRLTVL.

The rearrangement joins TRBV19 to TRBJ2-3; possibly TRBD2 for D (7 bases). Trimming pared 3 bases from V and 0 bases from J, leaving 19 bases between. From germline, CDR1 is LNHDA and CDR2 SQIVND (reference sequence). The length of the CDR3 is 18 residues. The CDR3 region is CASSILAGASTSTDTQYF. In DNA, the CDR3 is TGTGCCAGTAGTATTTTGGCGGGGGCGTCCACGAGCACAGATACGCAGTATTTT.